Below, 14 T cell receptor beta chains from the same sample are listed, as sequenced in a study of T cells in Graves' hyperthyroidism and ophthalmopathy. Template material for amplifying TCR beta CDR3 regions consisted of RNA transcripts. The HTBI primer set was used in a first-round RT-PCR of the TCR CDR3. TCRdb used MiXCR to reprocess the multiplex PCR reads, holding one entry per CDR3 protein. In the table there are approximately 530,000 distinct CDR3 sequences, just under 20% of which are singletons. Sequenced: blood. The receptors were sampled from a man in his forties or fifties with Graves' ophthalmopathy.

This chain links TRBV29-1 with TRBJ1-2, with 10 bases aligning to TRBD1. This CDR3 contains 14 residues. V dropped 6 bases and J dropped 7; count of bases not matched to a gene: 11. Per germline, CDR1 SQVTM and CDR2 ANQGSEA. The chain's CDR3 is CSVGGGQGLSGYTF. Written as DNA, the CDR3 is TGCAGCGTCGGAGGGGGACAGGGGTTGAGTGGCTACACCTTC.

This clonotype was seen only a few times. The rearrangement uses TRBV7-2 and TRBJ2-2, with 9 bases lining up with TRBD1. The CDR3 length is 15 residues. The germline gives CDR1 SGHTA, CDR2 FQGNSA. The V gene end was trimmed by 7 bases and the J gene end by 6 bases; junction bases not matched to a gene: 9. The CDR3 sequence: CASILDRGAAGELFF. In nucleotides, the CDR3 is TGTGCCAGCATCCTTGACAGGGGGGCCGCCGGGGAGCTGTTTTTT.

This clonotype has just a few counts. The V and J genes are TRBV6-1 and TRBJ1-1; D might be TRBD1 (5 bases). CDR3 size: 12 residues. Trimming took off 7 bases at V and 5 bases at J, with 11 bases between the two ends. CDR1 MNHNS and CDR2 SASEGT come from the germline V gene. CDR3 region: CASMDGGTEAFF. In DNA, the CDR3 is TGTGCCAGCATGGACGGGGGTACTGAAGCTTTCTTT.

This clonotype has at least ten counts. V usage is TRBV20-1 and J usage is TRBJ2-1, with D hard to call. Trimming removed 8 bases from V and 4 bases from J, with 12 bases in between. Germline V lookup: CDR1 DFQATT, CDR2 SNEGSKA (reference sequence). There are 12 residues in the CDR3. In DNA, the CDR3 is TGCAGTTCCCCGTCCCCTTACAATGAGCAGTTCTTC. Translated: CSSPSPYNEQFF.

This clonotype has at least ten counts. The chain uses TRBV20-1 and TRBJ2-5, with D perhaps assigned TRBD1 or TRBD2 (6 bases each). The germline gives CDR1 DFQATT, CDR2 SNEGSKA (reference sequence). The CDR3 spans 16 residues. Between the trimmed V and J ends, which lost 5 bases and 5 bases, there was a span of 24 bases. CDR3 nucleotide sequence: TGCAGTGCTCAGAGATTGGACAGCGGGTCTGGGGAGACCCAGTACTTC. Translated, it gives CSAQRLDSGSGETQYF.

The table lists this clonotype with many counts. J is TRBJ2-1 and V is TRBV28; D gene unclear. This CDR3 has 13 residues. Germline V lookup: CDR1 MDHEN, CDR2 SYDVKM. The V gene lost 3 bases and the J gene lost 10 bases, with 13 bases spanning the gap. The CDR3 coding sequence is TGTGCCAGCAGTTTTACCTCGCCCGGGGAGCAGTTCTTC. Its translation: CASSFTSPGEQFF.

This clonotype was seen repeatedly, ten times or more. The chain employs TRBV6-6 and TRBJ2-7, with D unresolved. CDR3 length: 14 amino acids. In germline, CDR1 is MNHNY, CDR2 SVGAGI (reference sequence). Trimming shortened V by 0 bases and J by 0 bases, and 6 bases separated the two germline ends. This CDR3 reads CASSYSTDSYEQYF. As DNA, the CDR3 is TGTGCCAGCAGTTACTCAACAGACTCCTACGAGCAGTACTTC.

The rearrangement links TRBV6-2 or TRBV6-3 to TRBJ2-1, with 7 bases aligning to TRBD1. In germline, CDR1 is MNHEY, CDR2 SVGEGT. V was pared by 2 bases and J by 2 bases, with 9 bases of the junction left unmatched. This CDR3 is 17 amino acids long. The CDR3 loop reads CASSYELGGQAYNEQFF. The CDR3 region has the DNA TGTGCCAGCAGTTACGAGTTAGGGGGCCAGGCCTACAATGAGCAGTTCTTC.

This clonotype came up many times. The chain combines TRBV30 with TRBJ2-7; D not certain. V lost 3 bases to trimming and J lost 0 bases, with 3 bases between them. CDR1 is GTSNPN, CDR2 SVGIG, per germline (reference sequence). This CDR3 region has 11 residues. In DNA, the CDR3 is TGTGCCTGGAGCGGCTCCTACGAGCAGTACTTC. Its protein is CAWSGSYEQYF. Full variable domain (outside the CDR3, taken from reference TRBV30 and TRBJ2-7): SQTIHQWPATLVQPVGSPLSLECTVEGTSNPNLYWYRQAAGRGLQLLFYSVGIGQISSEVPQNLSASRPQDRQFILSSKKLLLSDSGFYLCAWSGSYEQYFGPGTRLTVT.

There are a few counts of this clonotype. The rearrangement uses TRBV2 and TRBJ1-2; D is possibly TRBD1 (6 bases). The germline gives CDR1 SNHLY, CDR2 FYNNEI. The CDR3 has 14 residues. Trimming cost V 9 bases and J 4 bases, with 18 bases left between them. The CDR3 nucleotides are TGTGCCAGAGAACGACAGGAGAACCTCTATGGCTACACCTTC. Its translation is CARERQENLYGYTF.

A note on this clonotype: This sequence may be a read error, since a much larger clone differs from it by one base. This chain links TRBV12-3 or TRBV12-4 with TRBJ2-3, with TRBD2 identical over 7 bases. CDR3 length equals 15 residues. CDR3 region: CASRLGWEGADTQYF. In DNA, the CDR3 is TGTGCCAGCCGTTTAGGTTGGGAGGGCGCAGATACGCAGTATTTT.

This chain connects TRBV15 to TRBJ1-3; D perhaps matches TRBD1 (6 bases). The germline V gene encodes CDR1 LNHNV and CDR2 YYDKDF (reference sequence). The CDR3 loop spans 15 amino acids. V was trimmed by 4 bases and J by 1 base, leaving 11 bases between them. As DNA, the CDR3 is TGTGCCACCAGCATGACAGGAAGGTCTGGAAACACCATATATTTT. It encodes CATSMTGRSGNTIYF.

For the CDR3, the DNA is TGCGCCAGCAGCTGGGAGGGACTCAATGAGCAGTTCTTC. It is translated as CASSWEGLNEQFF. The V call is TRBV5-1, the J call TRBJ2-1; 7 bases agree with TRBD2. V shed 3 bases and J 6 bases; nucleotides not matched to a gene: 3. CDR1 and CDR2 (germline): SGHRS, YFSETQ. The CDR3 covers 13 residues. The full variable domain, rest sourced from reference TRBV5-1 and TRBJ2-1, is KAGVTQTPRYLIKTRGQQVTLSCSPISGHRSVSWYQQTPGQGLQFLFEYFSETQRNKGNFPGRFSGRQFSNSRSEMNVSTLELGDSALYLCASSWEGLNEQFFGPGTRLTVL.

This clonotype occurred many times. V is TRBV11-2 and J is TRBJ2-6; D possibly corresponds to TRBD2 (5 bases). Per the germline V gene, CDR1 is SGHAT and CDR2 is FQNNGV. This CDR3 region has 16 residues. V shed 5 bases and J shed 0 bases, with 11 bases lying between them. The CDR3 loop is CASSEDYFSGANVLTF. The CDR3 DNA is TGTGCCAGCAGCGAAGACTACTTCTCTGGGGCCAACGTCCTGACTTTC.